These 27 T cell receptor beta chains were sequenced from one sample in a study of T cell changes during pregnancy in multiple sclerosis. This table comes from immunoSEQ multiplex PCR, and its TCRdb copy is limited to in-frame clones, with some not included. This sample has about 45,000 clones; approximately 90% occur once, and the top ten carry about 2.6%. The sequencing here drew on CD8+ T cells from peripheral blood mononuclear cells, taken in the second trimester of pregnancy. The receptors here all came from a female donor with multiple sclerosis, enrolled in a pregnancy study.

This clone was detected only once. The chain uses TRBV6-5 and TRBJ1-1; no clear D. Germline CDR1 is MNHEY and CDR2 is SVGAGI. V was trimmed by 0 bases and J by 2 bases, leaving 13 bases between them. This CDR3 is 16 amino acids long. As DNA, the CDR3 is TGTGCCAGCAGTTACTCGATAACCACTATTAACACTGAAGCTTTCTTT. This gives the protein CASSYSITTINTEAFF.

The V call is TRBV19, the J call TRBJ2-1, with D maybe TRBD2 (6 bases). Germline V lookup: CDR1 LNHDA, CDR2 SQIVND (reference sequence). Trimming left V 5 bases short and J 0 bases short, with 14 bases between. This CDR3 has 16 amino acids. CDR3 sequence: CASSLWGVSSYNEQFF. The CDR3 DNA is TGTGCCAGTAGTCTCTGGGGGGTCAGCTCCTACAATGAGCAGTTCTTC.

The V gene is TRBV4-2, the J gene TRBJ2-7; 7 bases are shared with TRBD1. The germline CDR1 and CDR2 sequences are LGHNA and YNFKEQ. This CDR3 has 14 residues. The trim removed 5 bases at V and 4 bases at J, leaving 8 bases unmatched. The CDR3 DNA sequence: TGTGCCAGCAGCTTGGGACAGCAGCTTTACGAGCAGTACTTC. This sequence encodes CASSLGQQLYEQYF.

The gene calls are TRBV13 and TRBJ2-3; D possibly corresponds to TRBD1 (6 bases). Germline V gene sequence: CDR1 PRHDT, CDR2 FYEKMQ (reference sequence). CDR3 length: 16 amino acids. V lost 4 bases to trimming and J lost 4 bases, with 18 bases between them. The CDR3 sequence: CASSSPGTTGPDTQYF. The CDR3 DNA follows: TGTGCCAGCAGCTCCCCCGGGACAACTGGCCCAGATACGCAGTATTTT.

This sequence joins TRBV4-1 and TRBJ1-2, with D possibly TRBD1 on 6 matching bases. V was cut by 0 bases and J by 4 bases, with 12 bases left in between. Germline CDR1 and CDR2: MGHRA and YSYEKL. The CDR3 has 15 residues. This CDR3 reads CASSQDGGGGYGYTF. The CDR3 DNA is TGCGCCAGCAGCCAAGATGGGGGGGGCGGCTATGGCTACACCTTC.

This CDR3 is CAWGTGFSYEQYF. The CDR3, as DNA: TGTGCCTGGGGGACAGGGTTCTCCTACGAGCAGTACTTC. The chain combines TRBV30 with TRBJ2-7; TRBD1 agrees at 9 bases. This CDR3 comprises 13 residues. V gave up 5 bases and J gave up 0 bases; unmatched junction bases: 2. CDR1 is GTSNPN, CDR2 SVGIG, per germline (reference sequence).

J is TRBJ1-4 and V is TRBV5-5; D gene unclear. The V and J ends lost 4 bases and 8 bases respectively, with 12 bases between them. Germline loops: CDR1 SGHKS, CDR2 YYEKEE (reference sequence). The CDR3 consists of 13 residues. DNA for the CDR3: TGTGCCAGCAGCGGGAGTCAGTCGGAAAAACTGTTTTTT. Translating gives CASSGSQSEKLFF.

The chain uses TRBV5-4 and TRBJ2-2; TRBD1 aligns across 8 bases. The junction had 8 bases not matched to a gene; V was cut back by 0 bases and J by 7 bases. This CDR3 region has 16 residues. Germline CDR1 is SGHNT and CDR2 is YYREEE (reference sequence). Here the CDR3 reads CASSLVGRGPGGELFF. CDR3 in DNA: TGTGCCAGCAGCTTGGTGGGCAGGGGGCCCGGCGGGGAGCTGTTTTTT.

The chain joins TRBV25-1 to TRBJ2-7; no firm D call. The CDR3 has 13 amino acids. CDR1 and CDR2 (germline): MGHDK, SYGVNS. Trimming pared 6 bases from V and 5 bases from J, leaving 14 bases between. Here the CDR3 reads CASSLPGNHEQYF. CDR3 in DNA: TGTGCCAGCAGCCTACCGGGTAACCACGAGCAGTACTTC.

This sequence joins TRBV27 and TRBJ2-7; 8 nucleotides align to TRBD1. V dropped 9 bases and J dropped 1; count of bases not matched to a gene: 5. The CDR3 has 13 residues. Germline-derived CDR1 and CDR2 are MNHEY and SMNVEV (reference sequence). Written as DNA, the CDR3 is TGTGCCAGTGGTTACAGGGGGTCCTACGAGCAGTACTTC. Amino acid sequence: CASGYRGSYEQYF.

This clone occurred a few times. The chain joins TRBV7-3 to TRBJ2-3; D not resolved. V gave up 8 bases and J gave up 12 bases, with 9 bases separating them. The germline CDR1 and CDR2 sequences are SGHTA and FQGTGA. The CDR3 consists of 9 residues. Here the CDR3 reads CASPAPQYF. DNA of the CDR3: TGTGCCAGCCCAGCGCCCCAGTATTTT.

The CDR3 loop reads CASSHNPDRMNTEAFF. The CDR3 region has the DNA TGCGCCAGCAGCCACAACCCGGACAGAATGAACACTGAAGCTTTCTTT. The chain recombines TRBV4-1 with TRBJ1-1; TRBD1 might be the D (6 bases). Germline V gives CDR1 MGHRA, CDR2 YSYEKL. Trimming removed 3 bases from V and 0 bases from J, with 14 bases in between. CDR3 length equals 16 residues.

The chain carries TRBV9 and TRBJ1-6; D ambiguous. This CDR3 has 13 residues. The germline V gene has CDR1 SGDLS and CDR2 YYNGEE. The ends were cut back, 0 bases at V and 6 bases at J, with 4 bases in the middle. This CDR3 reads CASSVAVNSPLHF. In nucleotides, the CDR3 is TGTGCCAGCAGCGTAGCCGTTAATTCACCCCTCCACTTT.

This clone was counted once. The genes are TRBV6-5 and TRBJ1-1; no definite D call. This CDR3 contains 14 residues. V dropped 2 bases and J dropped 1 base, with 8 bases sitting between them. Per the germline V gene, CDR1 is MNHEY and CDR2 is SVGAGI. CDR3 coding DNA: TGTGCCAGCAGTTACCGGGGTACGAACACTGAAGCTTTCTTT. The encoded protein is CASSYRGTNTEAFF.

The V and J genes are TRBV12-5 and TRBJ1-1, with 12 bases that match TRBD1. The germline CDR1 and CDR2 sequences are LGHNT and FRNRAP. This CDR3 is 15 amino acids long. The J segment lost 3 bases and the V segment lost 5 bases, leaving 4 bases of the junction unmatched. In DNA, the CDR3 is TGTGCTAGTGGTCCGGGACAGGGGGCGGACACTGAAGCTTTCTTT. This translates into CASGPGQGADTEAFF.

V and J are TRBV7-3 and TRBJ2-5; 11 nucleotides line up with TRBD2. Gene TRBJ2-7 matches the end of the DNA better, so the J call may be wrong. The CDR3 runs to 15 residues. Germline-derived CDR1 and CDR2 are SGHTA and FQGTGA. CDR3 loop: CASSLSGTSGSEQYF. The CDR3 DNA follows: TGTGCCAGCAGCCTATCCGGGACTAGCGGCTCCGAGCAGTACTTC.

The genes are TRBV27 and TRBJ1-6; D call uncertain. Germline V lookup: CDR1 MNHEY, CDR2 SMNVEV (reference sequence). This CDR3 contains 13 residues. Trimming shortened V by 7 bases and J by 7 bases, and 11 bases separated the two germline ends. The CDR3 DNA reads TGTGCCAGCATGGCGATCGGGAATTCACCCCTCCACTTT. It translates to CASMAIGNSPLHF.

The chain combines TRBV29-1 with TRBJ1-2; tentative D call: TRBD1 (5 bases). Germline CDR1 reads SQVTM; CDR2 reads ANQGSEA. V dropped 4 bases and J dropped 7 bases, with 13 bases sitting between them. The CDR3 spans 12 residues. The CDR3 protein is CSVVWGGGGYTF. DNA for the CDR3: TGCAGCGTTGTTTGGGGGGGTGGTGGCTACACCTTC.

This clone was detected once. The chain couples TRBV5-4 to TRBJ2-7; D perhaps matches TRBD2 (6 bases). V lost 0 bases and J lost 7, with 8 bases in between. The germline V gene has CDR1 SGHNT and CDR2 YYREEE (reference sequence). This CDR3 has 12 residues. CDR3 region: CASSLGLAEQYF. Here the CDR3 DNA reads TGTGCCAGCAGCTTGGGTCTAGCGGAGCAGTACTTC.

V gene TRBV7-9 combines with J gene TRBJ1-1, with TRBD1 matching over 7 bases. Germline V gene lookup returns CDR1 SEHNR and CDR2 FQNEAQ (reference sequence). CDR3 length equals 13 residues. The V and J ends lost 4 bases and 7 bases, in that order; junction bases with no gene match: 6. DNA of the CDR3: TGTGCCAGCAGCTGGACAGGTACAGGTGAAGCTTTCTTT. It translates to CASSWTGTGEAFF.

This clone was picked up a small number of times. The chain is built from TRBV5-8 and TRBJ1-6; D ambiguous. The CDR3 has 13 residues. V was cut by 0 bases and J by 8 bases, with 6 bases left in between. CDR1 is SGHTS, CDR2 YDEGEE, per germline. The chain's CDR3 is CASSLAGDSPLHF. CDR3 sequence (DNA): TGTGCCAGCAGCTTGGCCGGGGATTCACCCCTCCACTTT.

CDR3 sequence reads: CATSIYGNDGYTF. CDR3 nucleotides: TGTGCCACCAGCATTTACGGGAACGACGGCTACACCTTC. This chain connects TRBV15 to TRBJ1-2, with unresolved D. V was trimmed by 4 bases and J by 8 bases, leaving 14 bases between them. The CDR3 extends over 13 amino acids. CDR1 and CDR2 from the germline V gene are LNHNV and YYDKDF (reference sequence). Variable domain in full (rest from reference TRBV15 and TRBJ1-2): DAMVIQNPRYQVTQFGKPVTLSCSQTLNHNVMYWYQQKSSQAPKLLFHYYDKDFNNEADTPDNFQSRRPNTSFCFLDIRSPGLGDTAMYLCATSIYGNDGYTFGSGTRLTVV.

The CDR3 loop is CASSNTINPVGLAGADTQYF. The DNA of the CDR3 is TGTGCCAGCAGCAACACCATTAACCCGGTGGGACTAGCGGGTGCTGATACGCAGTATTTT. The chain couples TRBV9 to TRBJ2-3, with 12 nucleotides matching TRBD2. Germline V gene lookup returns CDR1 SGDLS and CDR2 YYNGEE. The J segment lost 6 bases and the V segment lost 4 bases, leaving 21 bases of the junction unmatched. The CDR3 extends over 20 amino acids.

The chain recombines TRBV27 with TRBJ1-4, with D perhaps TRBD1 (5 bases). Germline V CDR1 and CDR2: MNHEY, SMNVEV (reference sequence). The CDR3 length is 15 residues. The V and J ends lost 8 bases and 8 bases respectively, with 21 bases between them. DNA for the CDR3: TGTGCCAGCGGGCAAACACAGGCCGCACAGGAAAAACTGTTTTTT. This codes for CASGQTQAAQEKLFF.

The CDR3: CASSISRGYYGYTF. Written as DNA, the CDR3 is TGTGCCAGCAGCATTTCCAGGGGCTACTATGGCTACACCTTC. The rearrangement links TRBV21-1 to TRBJ1-2; the table's TRBD1 call for D was not verified on the DNA. TRBV21-1 is shown as a pseudogene. CDR3 length: 14 amino acids.

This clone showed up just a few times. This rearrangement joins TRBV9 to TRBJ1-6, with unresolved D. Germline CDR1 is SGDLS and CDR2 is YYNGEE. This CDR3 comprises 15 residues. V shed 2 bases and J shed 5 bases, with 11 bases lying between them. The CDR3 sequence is CASSVTGMHNSPLHF. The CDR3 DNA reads TGTGCCAGCAGCGTCACGGGAATGCATAATTCACCCCTCCACTTT.

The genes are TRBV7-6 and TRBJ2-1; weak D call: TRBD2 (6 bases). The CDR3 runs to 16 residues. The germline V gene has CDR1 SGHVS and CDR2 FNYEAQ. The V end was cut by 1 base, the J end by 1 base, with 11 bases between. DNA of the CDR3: TGTGCCAGCAGCTTAGTATATAGCGGTTCCTACAATGAGCAGTTCTTC. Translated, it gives CASSLVYSGSYNEQFF.